Listed here are 16 T cell receptor beta chains from one sample, sequenced in a study of OX40 agonist ivuxolimab in advanced cancers. Only in-frame clones appear in the TCRdb table, and some are missing; sequencing was by immunoSEQ multiplex PCR. The repertoire consists of about 64,000 clones, with more than 75% occurring once and the leading ten covering about 3%. Sequencing was performed on CD4+ or CD8+ T cells sorted from blood, taken in a trial of the OX40 agonist ivuxolimab. These TCRs come from an adult with an advanced solid tumor such as melanoma, head and neck, liver or kidney cancer.

This rearrangement joins TRBV5-8 to TRBJ2-2, with D perhaps matching TRBD2 (5 bases). Trimming left V 2 bases short and J 7 bases short, with 21 bases between. The germline CDR1 and CDR2 sequences are SGHTS and YDEGEE. This CDR3 has 17 residues. CDR3 sequence: CASSFFGGSALSGELFF. The DNA for the CDR3 is TGTGCCAGCAGCTTCTTTGGTGGGAGCGCTCTTAGCGGGGAGCTGTTTTTT.

The gene calls are TRBV29-1 and TRBJ2-3, with 7 positions matching TRBD2. The CDR3 loop spans 13 amino acids. Trimming at V came to 6 bases and at J to 3 bases, leaving 6 bases not matched to a gene. Germline loops: CDR1 SQVTM, CDR2 ANQGSEA. This CDR3 is CSVFREGTDTQYF. DNA for the CDR3: TGCAGCGTCTTCAGGGAGGGGACAGATACGCAGTATTTT.

This clone occurred once. This sequence joins TRBV7-6 and TRBJ1-2, with 7 bases lining up with TRBD1. The junction had 3 bases not matched to a gene; V was cut back by 5 bases and J by 6 bases. Germline assignment: CDR1 SGHVS and CDR2 FNYEAQ. The CDR3 covers 12 residues. The CDR3 region has the DNA TGTGCCAGCAGCCCTACAGGGGATGGCTACACCTTC. Residues: CASSPTGDGYTF.

This clone was seen a handful of times. In the same sample, other DNA sequences code for this CDR3. The chain recombines TRBV5-4 with TRBJ2-5, with D possibly matching TRBD2 (6 bases). The V gene lost 0 bases and the J gene lost 5 bases, with 14 bases spanning the gap. There are 15 residues in the CDR3. The germline gives CDR1 SGHNT, CDR2 YYREEE (reference sequence). CDR3 amino acids: CASSLEAGQWETQYF. The CDR3 region has the DNA TGTGCCAGCAGCTTGGAAGCGGGCCAATGGGAGACCCAGTACTTC.

This clone turned up a few times. J is TRBJ2-5 and V is TRBV10-3; D gene ambiguous. V lost 2 bases to trimming and J lost 5 bases, with 9 bases between them. This CDR3 has 13 amino acids. Germline CDR1 is ENHRY and CDR2 is SYGVKD. CDR3 protein: CAISEPRTETQYF. CDR3 sequence (DNA): TGTGCCATCAGTGAGCCTCGGACCGAGACCCAGTACTTC.

The CDR3 DNA reads as TGTGCCAGCCGATGGAATTTGAACACTGAAGCTTTCTTT. Translation gives CASRWNLNTEAFF. The chain has TRBV6-1 and TRBJ1-1; no firm D call. Germline CDR1 is MNHNS and CDR2 is SASEGT. Trimming left V 8 bases short and J 0 bases short, with 10 bases between. The CDR3 has 13 amino acids.

The chain recombines TRBV15 with TRBJ2-3; TRBD2 matches 9 bases. V was clipped by 1 base and J by 0 bases; unmatched bases: 2. Germline CDR1 LNHNV, CDR2 YYDKDF (reference sequence). The CDR3 is 16 residues long. CDR3 amino acids: CATSRGLAASTDTQYF. Here the CDR3 DNA reads TGTGCCACCAGCAGAGGACTAGCGGCTAGCACAGATACGCAGTATTTT. Filled out from reference TRBV15 and TRBJ2-3, the complete variable domain reads DAMVIQNPRYQVTQFGKPVTLSCSQTLNHNVMYWYQQKSSQAPKLLFHYYDKDFNNEADTPDNFQSRRPNTSFCFLDIRSPGLGDTAMYLCATSRGLAASTDTQYFGPGTRLTVL.

In its sample, this clone was seen a few times. This sequence joins TRBV19 and TRBJ1-1; 10 nucleotides agree with TRBD1. Germline values: CDR1 LNHDA, CDR2 SQIVND (reference sequence). Unmatched junction bases numbered 6, after V lost 5 bases and J lost 0 bases. This CDR3 is 16 amino acids long. CDR3 coding DNA: TGTGCCAGTAGTCTAGGACAGGGGGGCATGAACACTGAAGCTTTCTTT. Its translation: CASSLGQGGMNTEAFF.

The J gene is TRBJ2-2, the V gene TRBV5-4; D gene unclear. This CDR3 is 16 amino acids long. V gave up 1 base and J gave up 4 bases, with 14 bases separating them. Germline V gives CDR1 SGHNT, CDR2 YYREEE (reference sequence). Here the CDR3 reads CASSLRGALATGELFF. The CDR3 nucleotides read TGTGCCAGCAGCTTGAGAGGCGCCCTCGCCACCGGGGAGCTGTTTTTT.

This clone was counted a few times. The chain carries TRBV6-5 and TRBJ2-2; D is uncertain. In germline, CDR1 is MNHEY, CDR2 SVGAGI. There are 14 residues in the CDR3. With 2 bases removed from V and 3 bases from J, the gap between germline ends came to 7 bases. CDR3 sequence: CASSYGIHTGELFF. DNA of the CDR3: TGTGCCAGCAGTTACGGGATTCACACCGGGGAGCTGTTTTTT.

This chain uses TRBV7-6 with TRBJ2-3, with D unresolved. This CDR3 contains 12 residues. Trimming removed 5 bases at V and 3 bases at J, with 6 bases between. Germline values: CDR1 SGHVS, CDR2 FNYEAQ. The chain's CDR3 is CASSLRTDTQYF. The DNA of the CDR3 is TGTGCCAGCAGCCTCAGGACAGATACGCAGTATTTT.

The chain couples TRBV6-1 to TRBJ1-6; D remains unclear. Per germline, CDR1 MNHNS and CDR2 SASEGT. The V and J ends lost 3 bases and 13 bases respectively, with 19 bases between them. CDR3 length: 15 amino acids. The CDR3 sequence: CASSDQFLNFPPLHF. The CDR3 DNA is TGTGCCAGCAGTGACCAGTTCCTGAATTTTCCGCCCCTCCACTTT.

The J gene is TRBJ1-2, the V gene TRBV19; D gene uncertain. This CDR3 is built from 13 residues. Germline CDR1 LNHDA, CDR2 SQIVND (reference sequence). V dropped 3 bases and J dropped 3 bases, with 8 bases sitting between them. The CDR3 bases are TGTGCCAGTAGTATGCCGGAGGACTATGGCTACACCTTC. This translates into CASSMPEDYGYTF.

In this sample, this clone turned up a few times. The gene calls are TRBV18 and TRBJ1-1; D is undetermined. The V gene lost 6 bases and the J gene lost 1 base, with 12 bases spanning the gap. CDR1 and CDR2 (germline): KGHSH, LQKENI. The CDR3 runs 14 residues. CDR3 sequence: CASSADGANTEAFF. CDR3 coding DNA: TGTGCCAGCTCCGCCGACGGAGCGAACACTGAAGCTTTCTTT.

This clone was recorded once. The chain combines TRBV4-2 with TRBJ1-2; D is unresolved. The CDR3 has 13 amino acids. Trimming shortened V by 1 base and J by 6 bases, and 9 bases separated the two germline ends. The germline V gene has CDR1 LGHNA and CDR2 YNFKEQ. CDR3 residues: CASSQGTGDGYTF. CDR3 nucleotides: TGTGCCAGCAGCCAAGGTACCGGGGATGGCTACACCTTC.

The chain combines TRBV5-1 with TRBJ1-1, with TRBD1 matching 10 bases. Germline trimming cut 0 bases from V and 10 bases from J; bases unmatched to any gene: 3. The V gene's germline CDR1 is SGHRS and CDR2 YFSETQ. This CDR3 comprises 13 residues. CDR3 DNA sequence: TGCGCCAGCAGCTTGGGACAGGGGGCGGCAGCTTTCTTT. Translation gives CASSLGQGAAAFF.